The clone carrying this T cell receptor (beta chain) was seen a handful of times. V was pared by 5 bases and J by 7 bases, with 20 bases between. Germline CDR1 and CDR2: SGDLS and YYNGEE. The CDR3 contains 15 residues. This sample was taken from a study of T cell responses to AZD1222 COVID-19 vaccine. Study background: Analysis merged second doses at about 4 or about 12 weeks.

TCRdb keeps only in-frame clones here, not all; method: immunoSEQ multiplex PCR. Of about 150,000 clones detected, approximately 90% appear once; the ten largest clones hold approximately 4.7%. This TCR derives from an adult in good health. This specimen was peripheral blood, taken on day 0 of AZD1222 vaccination. The rearrangement uses TRBV9 and TRBJ2-3; maybe TRBD2 (5 bases). CDR3 sequence (DNA): TGTGCCAGCAGTCCCACCGGGAACCCAATCAATACGCAGTATTTT. Its protein product is CASSPTGNPINTQYF.